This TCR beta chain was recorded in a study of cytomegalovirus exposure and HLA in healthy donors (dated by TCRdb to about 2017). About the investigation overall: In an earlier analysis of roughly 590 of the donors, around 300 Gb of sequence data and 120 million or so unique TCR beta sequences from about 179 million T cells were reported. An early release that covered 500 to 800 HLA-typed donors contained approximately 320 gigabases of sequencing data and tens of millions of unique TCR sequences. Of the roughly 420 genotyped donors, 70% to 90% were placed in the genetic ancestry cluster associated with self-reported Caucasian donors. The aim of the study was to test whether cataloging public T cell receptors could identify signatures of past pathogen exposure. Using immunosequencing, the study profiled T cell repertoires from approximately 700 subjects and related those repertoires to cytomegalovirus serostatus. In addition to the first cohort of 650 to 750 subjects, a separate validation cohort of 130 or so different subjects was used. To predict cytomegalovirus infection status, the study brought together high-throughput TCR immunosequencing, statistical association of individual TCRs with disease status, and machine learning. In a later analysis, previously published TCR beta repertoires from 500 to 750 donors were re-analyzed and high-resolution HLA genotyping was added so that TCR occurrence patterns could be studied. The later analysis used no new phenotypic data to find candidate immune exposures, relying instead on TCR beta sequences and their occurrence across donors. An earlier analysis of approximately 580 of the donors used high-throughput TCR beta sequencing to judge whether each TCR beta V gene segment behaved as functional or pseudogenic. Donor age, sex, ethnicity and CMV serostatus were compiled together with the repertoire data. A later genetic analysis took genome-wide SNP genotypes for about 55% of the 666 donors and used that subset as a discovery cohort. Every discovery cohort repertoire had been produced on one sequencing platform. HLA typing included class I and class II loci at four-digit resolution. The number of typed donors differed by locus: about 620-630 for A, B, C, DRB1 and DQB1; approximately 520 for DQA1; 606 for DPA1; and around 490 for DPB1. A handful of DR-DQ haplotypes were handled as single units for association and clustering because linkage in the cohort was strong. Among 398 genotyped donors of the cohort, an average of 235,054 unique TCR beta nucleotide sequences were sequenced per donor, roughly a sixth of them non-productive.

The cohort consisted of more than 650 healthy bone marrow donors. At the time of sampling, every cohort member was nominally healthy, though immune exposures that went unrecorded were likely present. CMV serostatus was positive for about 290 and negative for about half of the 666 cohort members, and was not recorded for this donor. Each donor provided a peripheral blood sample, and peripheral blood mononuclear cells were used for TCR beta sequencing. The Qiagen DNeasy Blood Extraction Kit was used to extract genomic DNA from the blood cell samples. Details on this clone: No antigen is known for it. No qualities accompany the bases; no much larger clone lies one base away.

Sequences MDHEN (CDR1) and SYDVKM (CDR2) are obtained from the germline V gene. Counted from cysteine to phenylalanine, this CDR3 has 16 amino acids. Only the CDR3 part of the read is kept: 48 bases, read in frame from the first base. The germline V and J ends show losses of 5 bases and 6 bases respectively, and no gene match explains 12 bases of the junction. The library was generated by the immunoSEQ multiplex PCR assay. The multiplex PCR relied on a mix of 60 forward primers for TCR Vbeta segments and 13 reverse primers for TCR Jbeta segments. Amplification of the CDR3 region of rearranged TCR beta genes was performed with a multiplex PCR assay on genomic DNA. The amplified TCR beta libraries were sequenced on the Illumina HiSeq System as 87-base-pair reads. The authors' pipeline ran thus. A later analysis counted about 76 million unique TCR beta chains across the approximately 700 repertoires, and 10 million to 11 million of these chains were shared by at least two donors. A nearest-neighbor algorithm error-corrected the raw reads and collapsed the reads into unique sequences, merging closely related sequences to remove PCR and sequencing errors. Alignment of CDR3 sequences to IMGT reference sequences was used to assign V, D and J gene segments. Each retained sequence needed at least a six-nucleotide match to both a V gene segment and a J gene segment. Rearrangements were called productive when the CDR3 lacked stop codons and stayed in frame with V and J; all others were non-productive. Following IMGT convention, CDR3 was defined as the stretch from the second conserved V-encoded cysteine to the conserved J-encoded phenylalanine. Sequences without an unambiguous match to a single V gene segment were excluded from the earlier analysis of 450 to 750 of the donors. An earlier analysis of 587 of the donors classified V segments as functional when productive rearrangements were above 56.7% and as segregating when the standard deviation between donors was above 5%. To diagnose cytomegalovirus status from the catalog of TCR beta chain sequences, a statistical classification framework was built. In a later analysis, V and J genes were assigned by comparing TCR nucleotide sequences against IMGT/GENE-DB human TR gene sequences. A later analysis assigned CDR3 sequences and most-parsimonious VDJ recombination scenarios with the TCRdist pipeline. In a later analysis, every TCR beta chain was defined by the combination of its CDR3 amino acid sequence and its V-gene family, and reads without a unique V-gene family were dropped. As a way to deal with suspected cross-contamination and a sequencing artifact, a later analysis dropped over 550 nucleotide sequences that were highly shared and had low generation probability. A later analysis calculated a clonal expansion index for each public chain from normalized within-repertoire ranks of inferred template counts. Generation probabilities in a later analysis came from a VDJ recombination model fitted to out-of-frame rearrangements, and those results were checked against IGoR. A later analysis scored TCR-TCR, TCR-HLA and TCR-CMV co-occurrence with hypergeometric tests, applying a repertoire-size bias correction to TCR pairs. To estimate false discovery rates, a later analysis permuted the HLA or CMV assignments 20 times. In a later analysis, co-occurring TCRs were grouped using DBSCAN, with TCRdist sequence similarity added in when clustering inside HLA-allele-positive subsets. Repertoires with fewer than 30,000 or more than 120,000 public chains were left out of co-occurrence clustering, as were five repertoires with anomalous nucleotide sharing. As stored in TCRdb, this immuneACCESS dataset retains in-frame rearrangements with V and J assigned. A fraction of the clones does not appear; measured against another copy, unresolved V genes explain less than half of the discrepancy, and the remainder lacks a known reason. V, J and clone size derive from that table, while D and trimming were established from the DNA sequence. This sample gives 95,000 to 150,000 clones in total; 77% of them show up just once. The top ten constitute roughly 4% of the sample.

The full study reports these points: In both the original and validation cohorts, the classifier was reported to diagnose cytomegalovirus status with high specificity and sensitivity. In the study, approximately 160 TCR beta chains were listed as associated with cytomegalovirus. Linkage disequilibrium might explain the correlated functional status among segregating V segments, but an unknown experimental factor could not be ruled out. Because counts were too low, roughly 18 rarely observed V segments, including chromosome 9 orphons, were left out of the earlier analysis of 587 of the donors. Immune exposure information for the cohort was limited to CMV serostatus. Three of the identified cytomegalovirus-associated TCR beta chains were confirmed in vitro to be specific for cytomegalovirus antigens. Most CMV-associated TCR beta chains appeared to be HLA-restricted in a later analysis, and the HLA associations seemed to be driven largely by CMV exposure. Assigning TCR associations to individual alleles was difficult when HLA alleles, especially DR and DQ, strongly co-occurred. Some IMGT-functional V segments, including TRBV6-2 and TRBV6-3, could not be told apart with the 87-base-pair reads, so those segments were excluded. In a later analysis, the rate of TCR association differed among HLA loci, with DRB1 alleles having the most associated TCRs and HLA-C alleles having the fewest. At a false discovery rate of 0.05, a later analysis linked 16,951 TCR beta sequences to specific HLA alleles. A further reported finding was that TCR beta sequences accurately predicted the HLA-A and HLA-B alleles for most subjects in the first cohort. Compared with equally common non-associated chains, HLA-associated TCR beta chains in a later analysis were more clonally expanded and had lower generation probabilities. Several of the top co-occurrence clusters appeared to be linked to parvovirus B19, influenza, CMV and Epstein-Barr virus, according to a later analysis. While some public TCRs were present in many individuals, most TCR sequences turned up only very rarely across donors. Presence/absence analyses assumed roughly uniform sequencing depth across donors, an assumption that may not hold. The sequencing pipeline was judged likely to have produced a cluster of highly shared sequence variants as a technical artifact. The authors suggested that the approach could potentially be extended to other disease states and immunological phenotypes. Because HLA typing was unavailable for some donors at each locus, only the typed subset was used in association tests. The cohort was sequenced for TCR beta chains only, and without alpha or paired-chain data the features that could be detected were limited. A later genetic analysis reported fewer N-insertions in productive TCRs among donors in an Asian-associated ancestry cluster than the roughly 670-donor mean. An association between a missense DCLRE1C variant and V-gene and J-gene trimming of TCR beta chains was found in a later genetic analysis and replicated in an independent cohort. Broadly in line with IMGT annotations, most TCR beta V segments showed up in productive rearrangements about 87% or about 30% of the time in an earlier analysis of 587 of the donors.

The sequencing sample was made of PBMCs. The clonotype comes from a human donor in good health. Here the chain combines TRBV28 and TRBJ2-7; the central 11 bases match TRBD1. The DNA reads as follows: TGTGCCAGCAGTCGCCCGGACAGGGGGCGATCGTTCGAGCAGTACTTC. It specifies CASSRPDRGRSFEQYF.